This T cell receptor (beta chain) came from a study of graft-versus-host responses after intestinal transplantation. Study background: Anti-thymocyte globulin served as induction for all recipients, who then took tacrolimus and steroids for about three years. Findings and caveats of the study: Where graft-donor T cell macrochimerism was present, patients had high graft-versus-host to host-versus-graft clonal ratios in allografts. Some GvH clones were seen earlier in gut or blood, suggesting intestinal origin.

Trimming took off 2 bases at V and 6 bases at J, with 10 bases between the two ends. CDR1 is ENHRY and CDR2 is SYGVKD in the germline V gene. CDR3 length: 14 amino acids. Sequencing used immunoSEQ multiplex PCR; TCRdb keeps in-frame clones, though not all of them. The table lists over 100,000 clones, about 95% of them singletons. This clone was counted a single time. What it recognizes is unknown. This TCR was recovered from a human donor who received an intestinal transplant. Specimen: unstimulated CD8+ T cells sorted from spleen or lymph node cells, collected before intestinal transplant. The J gene is TRBJ2-2, the V gene TRBV10-3; D not certain. In nucleotides, the CDR3 is TGTGCCATCAGTGAGCGAAAGGCCTCCGGGGAGCTGTTTTTT. Its translation: CAISERKASGELFF.